This T cell receptor (beta chain) is drawn from a study of shared clonotypes between healthy human individuals (dated by TCRdb to the early 2020s). A note on the overall study: The cohort comprised a couple of women and three men aged 18 to 49 years. Different laboratories and diverse techniques were used to prepare libraries and sequence TCR repertoires, to increase sequencing depth and limit assay-specific biases. Per donor, leukapheresis produced somewhere between about 0.94 and 9 billion PBMCs. For each donor, CD4 naive and CD4 memory were each given three plates, CD8 naive was given two plates, and CD8 memory was given one plate. To estimate repertoire size and how much clonotypes are shared between individuals, the study performed deep sequencing of blood TCR repertoires from 4 to 6 healthy adults. Points the paper makes about the study in general: Even with the large sequencing depth, rarefaction of the sorted-subset datasets indicated that sequencing was incomplete. Estimated clonotype richness was generally larger for naive than for memory subsets. Based on pairwise subsampling, the degree of clonotype sharing among donors was expected to be affected by sequencing depth. Approximately 4.8% of naive CD4, 3.5% of naive CD8, roughly 2.4% of memory CD4, and 0.35% to 0.5% of memory CD8 clonotypes were shared across several donors. Sampling was restricted to blood, and TCR repertoires in tissue are likely to differ from TCR repertoires in blood. Because the study included a small number of donors, the genetic and exposure-history diversity represented was limited. Higher generation probabilities were observed for clonotypes shared by all four sorted-subset donors than for non-shared clonotypes.

TCR CDR3 regions were amplified from genomic DNA by multiplex PCR using the deep immunoSEQ assay. Extracted genomic DNA from each cell subset was spread evenly across all wells of several immunoSEQ 96-well plates, with each plate serving as a replicate. For sorted subsets, approximately 210 ng genomic DNA, equal to tens of thousands of T cell genomes, was loaded into each replicate PCR. The purified libraries were quantified using a Qubit 3.0 fluorometer, sized with a Bioanalyzer 2100, and then quantified again using the KAPA Library Quantification kit. Every immunoSEQ 96-well plate was sequenced on a separate single-read 150-cycle Illumina NextSeq 550 flow cell. As for the authors' bioinformatics: Because the immunoSEQ output held only junctional sequences and lacked quality scores, the filtering could not match the filtering applied to full-length reads. Sequences were annotated with PyIR, a Python wrapper for IgBLAST v1.9, using IMGT germline references to assign V/J genes and CDR3. Reads with weak V/J assignments (E-value above 1e-6), missing CDR3, stop codons, out-of-frame junctions, or ambiguous translated residues were removed. V3J clonotypes were defined by identical inferred V gene, J gene, and CDR3 amino acid sequence. To compute the percentage overlap between repertoires, the number of shared unique clonotypes was divided by the size of the smaller repertoire. Richness of each repertoire was evaluated using RTK rarefaction, the Chao1 estimator, and Recon v2.1 estimates of unobserved clonotypes. Generation probabilities were computed with OLGA for all TCRbeta clonotypes obtained by the gDNA method from four donors. TCRdb limited this immuneACCESS table to in-frame rearrangements with V and J called. A share of clones is missing; checked studies link under half to unresolved V genes, and the rest is unexplained. The DNA gave D and trimming, while V, J and clone size come from that table. The sample has approximately 2.1 million clones on record, about 92% of them singletons. The ten largest clones add up to 0.35% to 0.5% of the sample.

The CDR3 covers 16 residues, taking in both the cysteine and the phenylalanine. Of all the DNA, just the CDR3 is kept, 48 bases in frame from base 1. From the germline V gene, CDR1 is MRHNA and CDR2 is SNTAGT. From V the trimming removes 6 bases and from J it removes 4 bases, while the gene matches leave 10 bases of the junction unaccounted for. With respect to this clone: Its antigen is still unknown. Per-base quality was not reported, and no clone a single base away is much larger than it.

The donors were healthy, HIV-negative adults who had no recently reported acute infections or vaccinations. Every donor was a Caucasian adult residing in Nashville, Tennessee, USA. CD4+ T cells were enriched by magnetic negative selection, after which naive cells were positively selected on CD45RA and the negative fraction was taken as the memory subset. After blood collection by leukapheresis, PBMCs were isolated using Ficoll-Histopaque density gradient centrifugation and then cryopreserved in the vapor phase of liquid nitrogen. Purity and quantity of every magnetically sorted T cell population were checked by analytical flow cytometry. From each sorted fraction, genomic DNA was isolated and quantified by UV absorbance on a Nanodrop 2000c.

The sequenced sample consisted of naive CD4+ T cells from PBMCs. The sample's cell subset or site label is to be understood as: CD45RA+ positively selected. The V and J segments used are TRBV6-4 and TRBJ2-1, and TRBD1 aligns with 9 junction nucleotides. The TCR originated in a man between 18 and 35 years old in good health. Some clones in this sample may be carry-over from other donors' samples. The CDR3 corresponds to CASSGRTGAKYNEQFF. The DNA reads TGTGCCAGCAGCGGCCGGACAGGGGCGAAATACAATGAGCAGTTCTTC.